This T cell receptor (beta chain) emerged from a study of shared clonotypes between healthy human individuals. Points from the study as a whole: The study drew on few donors, limiting represented genetic and exposure-history diversity.

All the donors were Caucasian adults who lived in Nashville, Tennessee. This clone turned up a few times. Its specificity is not known. Among the unsorted PBMC samples, replicate PCRs used approximately 270 ng DNA, 25,000 to 35,000 T cell genomes. Sequenced by immunoSEQ multiplex PCR; TCRdb stores in-frame clones only, minus some. The profile shows roughly 500,000 clones, 81% of them singletons. The CDR3 length is 15 residues. The germline gives CDR1 LNHNV, CDR2 YYDKDF (reference sequence). The ends lost 5 bases at V and 0 bases at J; junction bases unmatched: 6. The origin of this receptor is a woman between 40 and 50 years old in good health. Some clones in this sample may be carry-over from other donors' samples. The sequenced sample was PBMCs. The V call is TRBV15, the J call TRBJ2-7; 8 positions match TRBD2. The CDR3: CATSLRGASSYEQYF. Written as DNA, the CDR3 is TGTGCCACCAGCTTGCGGGGGGCTAGCTCCTACGAGCAGTACTTC.